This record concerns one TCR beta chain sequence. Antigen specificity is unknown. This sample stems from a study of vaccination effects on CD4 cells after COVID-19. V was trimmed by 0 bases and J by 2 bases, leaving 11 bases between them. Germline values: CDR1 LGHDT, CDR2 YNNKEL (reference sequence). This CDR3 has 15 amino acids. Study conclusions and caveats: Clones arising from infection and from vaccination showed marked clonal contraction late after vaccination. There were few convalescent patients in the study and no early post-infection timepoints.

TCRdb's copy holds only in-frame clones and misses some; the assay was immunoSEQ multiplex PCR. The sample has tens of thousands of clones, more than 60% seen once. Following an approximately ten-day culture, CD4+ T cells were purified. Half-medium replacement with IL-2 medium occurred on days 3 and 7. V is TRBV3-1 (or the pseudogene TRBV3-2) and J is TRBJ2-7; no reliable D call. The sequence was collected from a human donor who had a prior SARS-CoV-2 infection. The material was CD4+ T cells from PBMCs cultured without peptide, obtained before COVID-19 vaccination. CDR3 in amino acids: CASSQELAGTYEQYF. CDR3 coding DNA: TGTGCCAGCAGCCAAGAACTGGCAGGAACCTACGAGCAGTACTTC.